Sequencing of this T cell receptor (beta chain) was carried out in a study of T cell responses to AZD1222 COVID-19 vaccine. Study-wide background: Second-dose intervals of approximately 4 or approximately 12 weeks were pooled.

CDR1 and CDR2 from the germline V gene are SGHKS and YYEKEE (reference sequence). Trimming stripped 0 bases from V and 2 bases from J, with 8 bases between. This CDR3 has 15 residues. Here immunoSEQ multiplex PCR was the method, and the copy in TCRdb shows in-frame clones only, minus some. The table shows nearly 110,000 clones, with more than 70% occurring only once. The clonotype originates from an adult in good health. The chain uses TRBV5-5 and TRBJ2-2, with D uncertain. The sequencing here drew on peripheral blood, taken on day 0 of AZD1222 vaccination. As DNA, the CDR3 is TGTGCCAGCAGCTTGGTGGGTGGCAACACCGGGGAGCTGTTTTTT. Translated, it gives CASSLVGGNTGELFF.